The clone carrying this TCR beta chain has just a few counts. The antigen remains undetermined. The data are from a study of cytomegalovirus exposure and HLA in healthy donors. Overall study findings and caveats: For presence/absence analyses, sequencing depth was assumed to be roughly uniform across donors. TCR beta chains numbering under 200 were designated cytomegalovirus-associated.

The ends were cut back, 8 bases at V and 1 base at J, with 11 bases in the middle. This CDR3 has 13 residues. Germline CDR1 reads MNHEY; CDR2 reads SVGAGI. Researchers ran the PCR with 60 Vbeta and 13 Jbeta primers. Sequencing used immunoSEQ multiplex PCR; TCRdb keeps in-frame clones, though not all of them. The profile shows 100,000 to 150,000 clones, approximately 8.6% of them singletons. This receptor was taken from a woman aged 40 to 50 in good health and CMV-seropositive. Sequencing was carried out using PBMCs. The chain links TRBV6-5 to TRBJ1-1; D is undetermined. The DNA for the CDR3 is TGTGCCAGCGGTAGGCAGGAGAACACTGAAGCTTTCTTT. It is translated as CASGRQENTEAFF.